These 14 T cell receptor beta chains came from one sample sequenced in a study of regulatory T cells in long-lasting Graves disease. iRepertoire HTBI primers and Arm-PCR of CDR3 regions built TCR beta libraries. TCRdb passed the multiplex PCR reads through MiXCR, listing each CDR3 protein once. The sample consists of about 620,000 distinct CDR3 sequences, 16% of them appearing once. Time point defined: newly diagnosed GD, antithyroid drugs for less than 3 months. After RNA was extracted from PBMCs, the TCR library was made from it. Separately, the same data were catalogued under a study of T cells in Graves' hyperthyroidism and ophthalmopathy.

The specimen was peripheral blood mononuclear cells (PBMCs), collected at new diagnosis, from a patient treated with antithyroid drugs. Receptors originate from a woman in her 30s with Graves disease.

The chain is built from TRBV7-6 and TRBJ1-4, with TRBD1 matching 11 bases. The CDR3 loop spans 16 amino acids. The ends lost 6 bases at V and 7 bases at J; junction bases unmatched: 10. Germline-derived CDR1 and CDR2 are SGHVS and FNYEAQ. Here the CDR3 DNA reads TGTGCCAGCAGTCGGGACAGGGGGAAGTTGTCTGAAAAACTGTTTTTT. Translating gives CASSRDRGKLSEKLFF.

Comments on this clonotype: A much larger clone differs from this one at a single base, so this may be a read error. The chain joins TRBV7-2 to TRBJ2-1; TRBD2 aligns across 9 bases. CDR1 is SGHTA, CDR2 FQGNSA, per germline. V shed 5 bases and J 6 bases; nucleotides not matched to a gene: 11. The CDR3 runs to 16 residues. The CDR3 loop reads CASSPRLAESSNEQFF. For the CDR3, the DNA is TGTGCCAGCAGCCCCCGACTAGCGGAGTCGAGCAATGAGCAGTTCTTC.

This clonotype was counted a few times. The chain employs TRBV6-1 and TRBJ2-7; 8 bases align to TRBD1. The CDR3 has 13 residues. V shed 10 bases, J shed 5 bases, and the junction held 10 bases outside the gene matches. Germline V CDR1 and CDR2: MNHNS, SASEGT. The CDR3 DNA follows: TGTGCCACCCGAGGACAGGGAGGCGACGAGCAGTACTTC. Its protein product is CATRGQGGDEQYF.

The V call is TRBV11-2, the J call TRBJ2-1, with 13 bases aligning to TRBD2. This CDR3 comprises 18 residues. Per the germline V gene, CDR1 is SGHAT and CDR2 is FQNNGV. The trim removed 6 bases at V and 0 bases at J, leaving 8 bases unmatched. CDR3 sequence reads: CASRLAGGPKFSYNEQFF. CDR3 bases: TGTGCCAGCAGACTAGCGGGAGGGCCAAAGTTCTCCTACAATGAGCAGTTCTTC.

This clonotype occurred a few times. The V and J genes are TRBV4-1 and TRBJ1-2, with D maybe TRBD1 (5 bases). V gave up 5 bases and J gave up 1 base, with 14 bases separating them. The CDR3 consists of 15 residues. Germline CDR1 reads MGHRA; CDR2 reads YSYEKL. The DNA for the CDR3 is TGCGCCAGCAGCGGGGGAGACAGTATTAACTATGGCTACACCTTC. As protein: CASSGGDSINYGYTF.

Only a few counts were recorded for this clonotype. The V gene is TRBV10-2, the J gene TRBJ2-5, with D possibly matching TRBD1 (6 bases). Germline assignment: CDR1 WSHSY and CDR2 SAAADI. V dropped 7 bases and J dropped 4 bases, with 13 bases sitting between them. The CDR3 has 13 residues. The CDR3 reads CASKGRGTETQYF. The DNA of the CDR3 is TGCGCCAGCAAGGGCAGGGGAACAGAGACCCAGTACTTC.

This clonotype occurred many times. The J gene is TRBJ1-1, the V gene TRBV7-2; D remains ambiguous. Per the germline V gene, CDR1 is SGHTA and CDR2 is FQGNSA. Trimming removed 1 base at V and 0 bases at J, with 6 bases between. CDR3 size: 14 residues. CDR3 in amino acids: CASSLDGVNTEAFF. Here the CDR3 DNA reads TGTGCCAGCAGCTTAGATGGAGTGAACACTGAAGCTTTCTTT.

About this clonotype: It may be a read error: a sequence one base away is much more abundant. The gene calls are TRBV12-3 or TRBV12-4 and TRBJ2-3; 9 bases agree with TRBD2. The tail of the sequence fits TRBJ2-5 better, so the J call may be wrong. The CDR3 is 14 amino acids. The CDR3 DNA reads TGTGCCAGCCTCGTCGGCGGGAGGGGAGGGACCCAGTACTTC. It is translated as CASLVGGRGGTQYF.

V usage is TRBV5-1 and J usage is TRBJ1-4, with TRBD1 identical over 9 bases. J gave up 4 bases and V 0 bases, and 4 bases lay outside the gene matches. There are 16 residues in the CDR3. In germline, CDR1 is SGHRS, CDR2 YFSETQ. The CDR3 sequence: CASSLDGQGNNEKLFF. The CDR3 DNA sequence: TGCGCCAGCAGCTTGGACGGACAGGGGAATAATGAAAAACTGTTTTTT.

The gene calls are TRBV30 and TRBJ2-4; D is uncertain. The CDR3 runs 14 residues. V lost 1 base and J lost 3, with 10 bases in between. Germline V gene sequence: CDR1 GTSNPN, CDR2 SVGIG (reference sequence). The CDR3 spells CAWSAGVVKNIQYF. In nucleotides, the CDR3 is TGTGCCTGGAGTGCTGGGGTCGTCAAAAACATTCAGTACTTC.

As to this clonotype: The conserved phenylalanine or tryptophan is not found at the CDR3 terminus, so this likely reflects a read error. The V and J genes are TRBV6-1 and TRBJ1-2; D is perhaps TRBD1 (6 bases). Germline values: CDR1 MNHNS, CDR2 SASEGT. V lost 6 bases, J lost 5 bases, and 16 bases lay in between. This CDR3 is built from 14 residues. The chain's CDR3 is CASSRGGGGYGYTL. CDR3 DNA sequence: TGTGCCAGCAGCCGAGGGGGGGGAGGATATGGCTACACCCTC.

This clonotype was picked up many times. The chain is built from TRBV6-1 and TRBJ2-7, with D possibly being TRBD1 (6 bases). Between the trimmed V and J ends, which lost 2 bases and 6 bases, there was a span of 11 bases. The CDR3 covers 13 residues. Per the germline V gene, CDR1 is MNHNS and CDR2 is SASEGT. CDR3 loop: CASSERTGIEQYF. The DNA of the CDR3 is TGTGCCAGCAGTGAACGAACAGGGATCGAGCAGTACTTC.

This clonotype was detected only a few times. V gene TRBV27 combines with J gene TRBJ2-6; D not certain. CDR3 length: 15 amino acids. CDR1 and CDR2 (germline): MNHEY, SMNVEV (reference sequence). The ends were cut back, 6 bases at V and 3 bases at J, with 12 bases in the middle. In DNA form, the CDR3 reads TGTGCCAGCAGGCCTACAGAAAGTGGGGCCAACGTCCTGACTTTC. Amino acids: CASRPTESGANVLTF. The full variable domain, its missing parts supplied by reference TRBV27 and TRBJ2-6, is EAQVTQNPRYLITVTGKKLTVTCSQNMNHEYMSWYRQDPGLGLRQIYYSMNVEVTDKGDVPEGYKVSRKEKRNFPLILESPSPNQTSLYFCASRPTESGANVLTFGAGSRLTVL.

Concerning this clonotype itself: A much larger clonotype is one base distant, so this may be a read error. The CDR3: CASSLTGTDNEQYF. CDR3 sequence (DNA): TGTGCCAGCAGCTTAACGGGGACGGACAATGAGCAGTACTTC. The chain is built from TRBV7-3 and TRBJ2-7; TRBD1 or TRBD2 may be the D gene (5 bases each). The CDR3 is 14 amino acids. Germline V gene data show CDR1 as SGHTA and CDR2 as FQGTGA. Trimming stripped 0 bases from V and 7 bases from J, with 13 bases between.